These T cell receptor beta chains were read from a single sample in a study of spatial heterogeneity in lung cancer. TCRdb called the 5' RACE reads again in MiXCR, with one record for every CDR3 protein. The sample consists of some 6,300 distinct CDR3 sequences, 1.3% of them appearing once. Sequencing used lung tumor tissue, obtained at surgery. All receptors come from a male donor with early-stage non-small cell lung cancer. Both conserved end residues are part of each CDR3. Fields, in order: V gene, D gene, clone size, J gene, CDR3 DNA, CDR3 protein. A D gene is named only where the DNA matches it firmly. The size field reads once, few, many or a size class.

V: TRBV19
D: TRBD1
size: many
J: TRBJ1-2
DNA: TGTGCCAGTATCTCCGGGACAGGGGAATATGGCTACACCTTC
CDR3: CASISGTGEYGYTF

V: TRBV20-1
D: NA
size: medium-sized
J: TRBJ2-1
DNA: TGCAGTGCTAGAGATCAGGGACCGAGAGAGCAGTTCTTC
CDR3: CSARDQGPREQFF

V: TRBV27
D: NA
size: many
J: TRBJ1-5
DNA: TGTGCCAGCAGTTTATCACGGGGGTCGGGCAATCAGCCCCAGCATTTT
CDR3: CASSLSRGSGNQPQHF

V: TRBV5-1
D: NA
size: many
J: TRBJ2-7
DNA: TGCGCCAGCAGCTTGGGTACCTACGAGCAGTACTTC
CDR3: CASSLGTYEQYF

V: TRBV28
D: TRBD1
size: many
J: TRBJ1-2
DNA: TGTGCCAGCAGTTATAGCCTTAGACAGGGAAATGGCTACACCTTC
CDR3: CASSYSLRQGNGYTF

V: TRBV6-1
D: NA
size: medium-sized
J: TRBJ1-2
DNA: TGTGCCAGCAGTGCCCCGGGAATAAACTATGGCTACACCTTC
CDR3: CASSAPGINYGYTF

V: TRBV30
D: TRBD1
size: many
J: TRBJ1-1
DNA: TGTGCCTGGAGTGGACAGGGGGCGCAGGTGGCTTTCTTT
CDR3: CAWSGQGAQVAFF

V: TRBV12-3/TRBV12-4
D: NA
size: many
J: TRBJ1-5
DNA: TGTGCCAGCACCTCCAGTGGGGTGGATCAGCCCCAGCATTTT
CDR3: CASTSSGVDQPQHF

V: TRBV10-3
D: TRBD2
size: medium-sized
J: TRBJ2-3
DNA: TGTGCCATCAACCCCGGGACTAGCGTTAGCACAGATACGCAGTATTTT
CDR3: CAINPGTSVSTDTQYF

V: TRBV5-4
D: NA
size: many
J: TRBJ1-6
DNA: TGTGCCACCTCAGGACAGTTGGTGAATTCACCCCTCCACTTT
CDR3: CATSGQLVNSPLHF